This T cell receptor beta chain was recovered during a study of OX40 agonist ivuxolimab in advanced cancers. Study as a whole: Ivuxolimab is an agonistic anti-OX40 (CD134) antibody, and patients were treated with it.

Clones were read by immunoSEQ multiplex PCR, and TCRdb kept only the in-frame ones, dropping some. The sample records fewer than 40,000 clones, around four fifths being singletons. Trimming left V 7 bases short and J 0 bases short, with 13 bases between. This CDR3 spans 15 amino acids. The germline gives CDR1 WSHSY, CDR2 SAAADI. V is TRBV10-2 and J is TRBJ2-1; possibly TRBD2 for D (6 bases). The sample consisted of CD4+ or CD8+ T cells sorted from blood, taken in a trial of the OX40 agonist ivuxolimab. This TCR was sampled from an adult with an advanced solid tumor such as melanoma, head and neck, liver or kidney cancer. The CDR3, as DNA: TGCGCCAGCACCTCAGGGACTCTCTCCTACAATGAGCAGTTCTTC. Translating gives CASTSGTLSYNEQFF.